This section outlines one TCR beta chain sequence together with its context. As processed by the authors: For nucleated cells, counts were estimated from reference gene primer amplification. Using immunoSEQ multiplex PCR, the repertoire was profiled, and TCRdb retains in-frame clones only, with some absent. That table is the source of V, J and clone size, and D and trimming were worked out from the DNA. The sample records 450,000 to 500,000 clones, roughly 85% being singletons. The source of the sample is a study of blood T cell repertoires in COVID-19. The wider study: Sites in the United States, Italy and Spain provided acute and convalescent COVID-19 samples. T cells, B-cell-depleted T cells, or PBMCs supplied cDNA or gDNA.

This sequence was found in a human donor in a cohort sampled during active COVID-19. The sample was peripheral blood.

As DNA, the CDR3 is TGTGCCAGCAGCCAAGAATCTAGCGGGAGTAGGGCCTACGAGCAGTACTTC. This sequence encodes CASSQESSGSRAYEQYF. The chain joins TRBV3-1 (or the pseudogene TRBV3-2) to TRBJ2-7, with TRBD2 identical over 10 bases. The length of the CDR3 is 17 residues. V was pared by 0 bases and J by 2 bases, with 7 bases of the junction left unmatched. Germline V lookup: CDR1 LGHDT, CDR2 YNNKEL (reference sequence).